Reported below is one T cell receptor (beta chain). The data were taken from a study of T cell repertoires in ileal Crohn's disease. CDR3 size: 14 residues. CDR1 and CDR2 from the germline V gene are LNHDA and SQIVND (reference sequence). The V end lost 6 bases, the J end lost 0 bases, and 9 bases lay between the germline ends. The table came from immunoSEQ multiplex PCR; TCRdb's copy has only in-frame clones and leaves some out. The sample comprises 25,000 to 30,000 clones, roughly 77% of which are singletons, and around 5.6% rests with the top ten. The V and J genes are TRBV19 and TRBJ1-3; D possibly corresponds to TRBD1 (5 bases). Sample: ileal tissue. The clonotype originates from an adult with Crohn's disease. For the CDR3, the DNA is TGTGCCAGTAGACCAGGGTCCTCTGGAAACACCATATATTTT. It encodes CASRPGSSGNTIYF.